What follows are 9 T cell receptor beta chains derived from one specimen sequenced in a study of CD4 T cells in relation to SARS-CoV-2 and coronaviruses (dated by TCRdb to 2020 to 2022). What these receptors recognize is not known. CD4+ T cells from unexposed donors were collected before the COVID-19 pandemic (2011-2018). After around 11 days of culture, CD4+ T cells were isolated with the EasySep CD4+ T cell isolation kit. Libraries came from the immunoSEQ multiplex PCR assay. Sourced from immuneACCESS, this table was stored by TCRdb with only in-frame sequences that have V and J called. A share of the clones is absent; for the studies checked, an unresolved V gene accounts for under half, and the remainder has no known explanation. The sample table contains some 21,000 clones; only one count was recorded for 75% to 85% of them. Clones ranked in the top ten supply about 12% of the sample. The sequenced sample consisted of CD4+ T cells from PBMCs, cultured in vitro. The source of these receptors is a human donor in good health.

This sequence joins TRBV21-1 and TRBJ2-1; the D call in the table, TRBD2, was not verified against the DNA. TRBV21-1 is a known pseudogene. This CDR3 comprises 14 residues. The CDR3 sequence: CATGTSGAYNEQFF. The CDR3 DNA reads TGTGCCACCGGGACTAGCGGAGCTTACAATGAGCAGTTCTTC.

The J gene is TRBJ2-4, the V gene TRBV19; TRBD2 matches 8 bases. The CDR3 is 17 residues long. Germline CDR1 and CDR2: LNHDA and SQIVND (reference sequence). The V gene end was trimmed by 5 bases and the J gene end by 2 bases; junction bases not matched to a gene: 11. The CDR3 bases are TGTGCCAGTAGTCCCCTCAGTAGCGGGACCACCAAAAACATTCAGTACTTC. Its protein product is CASSPLSSGTTKNIQYF.

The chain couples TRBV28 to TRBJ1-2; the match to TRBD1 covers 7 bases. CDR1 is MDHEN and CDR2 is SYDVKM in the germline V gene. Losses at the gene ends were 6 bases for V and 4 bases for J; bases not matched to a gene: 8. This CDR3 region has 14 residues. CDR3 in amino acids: CASRTGKSSYGYTF. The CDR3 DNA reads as TGTGCCAGCAGGACAGGGAAGAGCTCCTATGGCTACACCTTC.

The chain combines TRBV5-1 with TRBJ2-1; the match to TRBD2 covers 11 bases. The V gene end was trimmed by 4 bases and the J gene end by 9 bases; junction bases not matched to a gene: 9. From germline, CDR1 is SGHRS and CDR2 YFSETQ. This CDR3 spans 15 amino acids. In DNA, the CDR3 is TGCGCCAGCAGCCTTAGCGGGAGGGCCGGTCCTGAGCAGTTCTTC. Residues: CASSLSGRAGPEQFF.

DNA for the CDR3: TGTGCCAGCTCCAGGAGAATGAACACTGAAGCTTTCTTT. It translates to CASSRRMNTEAFF. The chain recombines TRBV19 with TRBJ1-1; D unresolved. V lost 9 bases to trimming and J lost 0 bases, with 11 bases between them. The length of the CDR3 is 13 residues. The V gene's germline CDR1 is LNHDA and CDR2 SQIVND (reference sequence).

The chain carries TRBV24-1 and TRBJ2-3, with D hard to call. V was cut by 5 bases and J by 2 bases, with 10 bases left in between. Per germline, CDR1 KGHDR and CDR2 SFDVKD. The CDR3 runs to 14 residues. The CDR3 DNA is TGTGCCACCAGTGGATGGCAGAACACAGATACGCAGTATTTT. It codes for CATSGWQNTDTQYF.

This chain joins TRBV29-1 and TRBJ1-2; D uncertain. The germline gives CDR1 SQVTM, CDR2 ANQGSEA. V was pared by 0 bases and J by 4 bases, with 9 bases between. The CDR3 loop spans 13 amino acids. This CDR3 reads CSVEEPGIYGYTF. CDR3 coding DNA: TGCAGCGTTGAAGAACCGGGAATCTATGGCTACACCTTC. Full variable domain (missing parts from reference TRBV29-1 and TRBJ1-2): SAVISQKPSRDICQRGTSLTIQCQVDSQVTMMFWYRQQPGQSLTLIATANQGSEATYESGFVIDKFPISRPNLTFSTLTVSNMSPEDSSIYLCSVEEPGIYGYTFGSGTRLTVV.

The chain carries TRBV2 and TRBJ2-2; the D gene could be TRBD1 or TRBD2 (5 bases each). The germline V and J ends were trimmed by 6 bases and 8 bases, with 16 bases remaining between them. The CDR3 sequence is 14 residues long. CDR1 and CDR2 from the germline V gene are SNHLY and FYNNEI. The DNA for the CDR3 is TGTGCCAGCAGACCGGGACCAACGAAAGGGGAGCTGTTTTTT. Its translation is CASRPGPTKGELFF.

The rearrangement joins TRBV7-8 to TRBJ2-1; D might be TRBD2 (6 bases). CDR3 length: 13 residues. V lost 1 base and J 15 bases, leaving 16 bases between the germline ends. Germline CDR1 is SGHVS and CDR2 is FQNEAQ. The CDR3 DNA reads TGTGCCAGCAGCTTAGGGGGCGGGGCCGGGGGGTTCTTC. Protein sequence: CASSLGGGAGGFF.